The sequence of this T cell receptor beta chain was determined in a study of T cell repertoires in cytomegalovirus infection. Study details: Indications came from public TCR beta signatures; they pointed to CMV infection and to a matching HLA type. Study outcomes and limitations: The ex vivo response was dominated by HLA-C-restricted CMV-specific TCR beta clonotypes.

With respect to this clonotype: Its antigen is unknown.

In TCRdb, the reads were re-called with MiXCR into one record per CDR3 protein. The table records about 920,000 distinct CDR3 sequences, around a third of them present only once. J gave up 6 bases and V 8 bases, and 6 bases lay outside the gene matches. Germline CDR1 reads SQVTM; CDR2 reads ANQGSEA. This CDR3 has 12 residues. V and J are TRBV29-1 and TRBJ1-1, with 10 bases fitting TRBD1. The sample in question was cultured CD8+ T cells from PBMCs, obtained from culture after CMV antigen stimulation. This clonotype originated in a human donor in good health (CMV status not recorded). Some clones in this sample may be carry-over from other donors' samples. Here the CDR3 reads CSTWTGGAEAFF. In nucleotides, the CDR3 is TGCAGCACTTGGACAGGGGGAGCTGAAGCTTTCTTT. Variable domain in full (rest from reference TRBV29-1 and TRBJ1-1): SAVISQKPSRDICQRGTSLTIQCQVDSQVTMMFWYRQQPGQSLTLIATANQGSEATYESGFVIDKFPISRPNLTFSTLTVSNMSPEDSSIYLCSTWTGGAEAFFGQGTRLTVV.